Listed below are T cell receptor beta chains from one sample, sequenced in a study of CD8 T cells in Susac syndrome. TCRdb reanalysed the immunoSEQ multiplex PCR reads using MiXCR and keeps one entry per CDR3 protein. This sample has some 300,000 distinct CDR3 sequences, with roughly 85% found just once. The sample taken for sequencing was CD8+ T cells from PBMCs. All receptors come from a human donor with multiple sclerosis. Both conserved end residues are part of each CDR3. A D gene is named only where the DNA matches it firmly. Only part of the rows carry a size: once, few, many, or a class if the clone is expanded.

D gene	V gene	J gene	clone size	CDR3 protein	CDR3 DNA
TRBD2	TRBV10-1	TRBJ2-1	.	CASSEFWTSGILEQFF	TGCGCCAGCAGTGAGTTCTGGACTAGCGGGATTTTGGAGCAGTTCTTC
.	TRBV24-1	TRBJ1-1	.	CATSDVRDSLSPMNTEAFF	TGTGCCACCAGTGATGTGAGGGACTCCTTAAGCCCCATGAACACTGAAGCTTTCTTT
TRBD2	TRBV12-3/TRBV12-4	TRBJ2-1	.	CASSPLLAGKTYNEQFF	TGTGCCAGCAGCCCTTTACTAGCGGGAAAGACTTACAATGAGCAGTTCTTC
.	TRBV28	TRBJ2-1	once	CASSFSPSTVYNEQFF	TGTGCCAGCAGTTTTTCCCCGAGCACGGTGTACAATGAGCAGTTCTTC
.	TRBV7-6	TRBJ2-7	.	CASGPHEAYEQYF	TGTGCCAGCGGCCCCCACGAAGCCTACGAGCAGTACTTC
.	TRBV15	TRBJ2-2	.	CATSRVGTGELFF	TGTGCCACCAGCAGGGTAGGAACCGGGGAGCTGTTTTTT
.	TRBV4-3	TRBJ2-7	.	CASSQDSGTSSYEQYF	TGCGCCAGCAGCCAAGATTCCGGGACTTCCTCCTACGAGCAGTACTTC
.	TRBV4-1	TRBJ2-1	.	CASSQDTPRRLYNEQFF	TGCGCCAGCAGCCAAGATACCCCGCGCCGCCTTTACAATGAGCAGTTCTTC
.	TRBV28	TRBJ2-7	.	CASVRDLNYEQYF	TGTGCCAGCGTCAGGGACTTGAACTACGAGCAGTACTTC
TRBD2	TRBV7-9	TRBJ2-7	.	CASSRTSGVSYEQYF	TGTGCCAGCAGCAGGACTAGCGGGGTTTCCTACGAGCAGTACTTC
TRBD1	TRBV20-1	TRBJ2-7	.	CSAAGTENYEQYF	TGCAGTGCTGCCGGGACAGAGAATTACGAGCAGTACTTC
TRBD1	TRBV6-5	TRBJ2-7	.	CASSYGTGGSYEQYF	TGTGCCAGCAGTTACGGGACAGGGGGCTCCTACGAGCAGTACTTC
.	TRBV4-1	TRBJ2-3	.	CASSHPWGSADTQYF	TGCGCCAGCAGCCACCCCTGGGGGAGCGCAGATACGCAGTATTTT
.	TRBV24-1	TRBJ2-2	once	CATSAKRGKGTGELFF	TGTGCCACCAGTGCCAAAAGAGGAAAGGGCACCGGGGAGCTGTTTTTT
.	TRBV28	TRBJ2-5	.	CASTTLSTSWETQYF	TGTGCCAGCACCACCTTGTCGACGAGTTGGGAGACCCAGTACTTC
.	TRBV7-6	TRBJ1-1	.	CASSERVGSTEAFF	TGTGCCAGCAGCGAAAGGGTTGGGAGCACTGAAGCTTTCTTT
.	TRBV9	TRBJ2-3	.	CASANDPADTQYF	TGTGCCAGCGCTAACGACCCGGCAGATACGCAGTATTTT
.	TRBV7-9	TRBJ2-7	few	CASSPRGGGPFYEQYF	TGTGCCAGCAGCCCTAGGGGGGGCGGCCCCTTCTACGAGCAGTACTTC
TRBD2	TRBV7-8	TRBJ2-4	.	CASSLLAGDRIIQYF	TGTGCCAGCAGCCTCCTAGCGGGAGATCGTATCATTCAGTACTTC
TRBD2	TRBV7-6	TRBJ2-5	.	CARKNEGRTSGRALVNQRETQYF	TGTGCCAGGAAGAATGAGGGACGGACTAGCGGGAGGGCTCTGGTAAACCAACGGGAGACCCAGTACTTC
TRBD1	TRBV6-5	TRBJ2-5	.	CASSYSGTGFRETQYF	TGTGCCAGCAGTTACTCCGGGACAGGGTTTCGAGAGACCCAGTACTTC
.	TRBV4-3	TRBJ2-1	.	CASSQARRRGSYNEQFF	TGCGCCAGCAGCCAAGCCCGCAGGAGAGGCTCCTACAATGAGCAGTTCTTC
.	TRBV20-1	TRBJ2-7	once	CSARVSERLVYEQYF	TGCAGTGCTAGAGTTAGCGAAAGACTAGTCTACGAGCAGTACTTC
.	TRBV7-2	TRBJ2-1	.	CASSLPPRQPALYNEQFF	TGTGCCAGCAGCTTACCTCCCCGCCAGCCAGCATTGTACAATGAGCAGTTCTTC
TRBD2	TRBV7-7	TRBJ2-1	.	CASSPVLAGKFSYNEQFF	TGTGCTAGCAGCCCGGTCCTAGCGGGAAAGTTTTCCTACAATGAGCAGTTCTTC
.	TRBV15	TRBJ1-1	.	CATSGAHGDTEAFF	TGTGCCACCAGTGGTGCACACGGGGACACTGAAGCTTTCTTT
TRBD2	TRBV6-1	TRBJ2-1	.	CASSTHALGLAGSGDEQFF	TGTGCCAGCAGTACCCACGCACTCGGACTAGCGGGGTCAGGGGATGAGCAGTTCTTC
.	TRBV20-1	TRBJ2-1	.	CSAPPGVYNEQFF	TGCAGTGCTCCGCCGGGGGTTTACAATGAGCAGTTCTTC
.	TRBV4-3	TRBJ2-1	.	CASSQGDSPPYNEQFF	TGCGCCAGCAGCCAAGGGGACTCCCCCCCCTACAATGAGCAGTTCTTC
.	TRBV12-3/TRBV12-4	TRBJ1-5	.	CASSWGEFNQPQHF	TGTGCCAGCAGCTGGGGGGAATTCAATCAGCCCCAGCATTTT
.	TRBV5-1	TRBJ1-5	.	CASSEAGNQPQHF	TGCGCCAGCAGCGAGGCCGGCAATCAGCCCCAGCATTTT
TRBD2	TRBV13	TRBJ2-7	once	CASSIRLAGGYEQYF	TGTGCCAGCAGCATTAGACTAGCGGGAGGCTACGAGCAGTACTTC
TRBD2	TRBV6-5	TRBJ2-1	once	CASSYGQASTSGSYNEQFF	TGTGCCAGCAGTTACGGGCAGGCCTCTACTAGCGGATCCTACAATGAGCAGTTCTTC
.	TRBV29-1	TRBJ1-2	.	CSVDPGRGYGYTF	TGCAGCGTAGACCCGGGACGGGGCTATGGCTACACCTTC
.	TRBV27	TRBJ2-5	.	CASSLYPSGQPNQETQYF	TGTGCCAGCAGTTTATACCCCTCCGGACAGCCTAACCAAGAGACCCAGTACTTC